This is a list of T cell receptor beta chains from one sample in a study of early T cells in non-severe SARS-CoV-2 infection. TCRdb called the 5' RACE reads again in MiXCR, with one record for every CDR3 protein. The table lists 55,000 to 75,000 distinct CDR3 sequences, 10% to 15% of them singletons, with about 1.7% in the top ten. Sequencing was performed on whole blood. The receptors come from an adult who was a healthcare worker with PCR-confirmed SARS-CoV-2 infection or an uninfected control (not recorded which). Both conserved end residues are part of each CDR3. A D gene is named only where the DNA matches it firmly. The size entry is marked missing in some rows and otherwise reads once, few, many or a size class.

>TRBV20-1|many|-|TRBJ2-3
CSAKNWKRRDTQYF
TGCAGTGCCAAAAACTGGAAGAGGCGGGATACGCAGTATTTT
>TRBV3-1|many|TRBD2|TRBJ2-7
CASSQGSGGLYEQYF
TGTGCCAGCAGCCAGGGTAGCGGGGGCCTCTACGAGCAGTACTTC
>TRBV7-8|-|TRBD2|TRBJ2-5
CASSNFPGTSGTWAETQYF
TGTGCCAGCAGCAATTTTCCTGGGACTAGCGGGACGTGGGCGGAGACCCAGTACTTC
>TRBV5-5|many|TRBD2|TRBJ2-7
CASSWRLASEQYF
TGTGCCAGCAGCTGGAGACTAGCAAGCGAGCAGTACTTC
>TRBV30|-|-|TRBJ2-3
CACHQVSDTQYF
TGTGCCTGTCATCAGGTTTCGGATACGCAGTATTTT
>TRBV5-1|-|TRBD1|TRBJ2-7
CASSKELTWGTGDYEQYF
TGCGCCAGCAGCAAGGAGCTGACGTGGGGGACAGGGGACTACGAGCAGTACTTC
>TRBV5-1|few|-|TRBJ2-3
CASSLEISTGTDTQYF
TGCGCCAGCAGCTTGGAGATTTCGACAGGCACAGATACGCAGTATTTT
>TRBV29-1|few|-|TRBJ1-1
CSVSFGENTEAFF
TGCAGCGTTTCCTTCGGCGAAAACACTGAAGCTTTCTTT
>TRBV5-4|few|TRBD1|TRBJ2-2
CASSPETGQTGELFF
TGTGCCAGCAGCCCCGAGACAGGGCAAACCGGGGAGCTGTTTTTT
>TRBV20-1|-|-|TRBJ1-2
CSARDRRGNYGYTF
TGCAGTGCTAGAGATCGCCGGGGGAACTATGGCTACACCTTC
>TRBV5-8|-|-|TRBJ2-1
CASSPPGAGSYNEQFF
TGTGCCAGCAGCCCCCCCGGAGCCGGGTCGTACAATGAGCAGTTCTTC
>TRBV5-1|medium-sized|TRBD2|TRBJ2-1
CASSLAGGAYNEQFF
TGCGCCAGCAGCTTGGCCGGGGGGGCGTACAATGAGCAGTTCTTC
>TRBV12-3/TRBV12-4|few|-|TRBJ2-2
CASFPSETGELFF
TGTGCCAGCTTCCCTAGCGAAACCGGGGAGCTGTTTTTT
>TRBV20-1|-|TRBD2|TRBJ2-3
CSARMAGGPTDTQYF
TGCAGTGCTAGAATGGCGGGGGGGCCGACAGATACGCAGTATTTT
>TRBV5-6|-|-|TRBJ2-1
CASRPVGSNEQFF
TGTGCCAGCAGGCCTGTGGGTTCCAATGAGCAGTTCTTC
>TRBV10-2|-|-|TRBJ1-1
CASMVAGWDTEAFF
TGCGCCAGCATGGTGGCGGGATGGGACACTGAAGCTTTCTTT
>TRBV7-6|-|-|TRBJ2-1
CASSLGYGLSYNEQFF
TGTGCCAGCAGCTTAGGGTACGGATTGTCCTACAATGAGCAGTTCTTC
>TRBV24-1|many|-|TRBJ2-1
CATSFNEEQFF
TGTGCCACCAGCTTCAATGAAGAGCAGTTCTTC
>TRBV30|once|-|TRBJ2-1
CAWGEADEQFF
TGTGCCTGGGGTGAGGCGGACGAGCAGTTCTTC
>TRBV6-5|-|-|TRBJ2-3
CASSSRVSTDTQYF
TGTGCCAGCAGTTCCAGGGTTAGCACAGATACGCAGTATTTT
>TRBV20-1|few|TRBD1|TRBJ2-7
CSARPPGQGNYEQYF
TGCAGTGCTAGACCTCCGGGACAGGGCAACTACGAGCAGTACTTC
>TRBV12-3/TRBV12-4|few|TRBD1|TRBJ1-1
CASSEGILGTGGTEAFF
TGTGCCAGCAGTGAGGGGATTCTAGGGACAGGGGGCACTGAAGCTTTCTTT
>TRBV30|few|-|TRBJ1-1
CAWSAGKDTEAFF
TGTGCCTGGTCCGCAGGGAAGGACACTGAAGCTTTCTTT
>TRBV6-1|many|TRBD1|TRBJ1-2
CASRDRPRGYTF
TGTGCCAGCAGGGACAGGCCGAGAGGCTACACCTTC
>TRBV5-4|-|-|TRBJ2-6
CASSLAGAGANVLTF
TGTGCCAGCAGCTTGGCTGGGGCTGGGGCCAACGTCCTGACTTTC
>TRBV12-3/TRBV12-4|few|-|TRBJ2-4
CASSPLGALAKNIQYF
TGTGCCAGCAGTCCACTGGGGGCCCTAGCCAAAAACATTCAGTACTTC
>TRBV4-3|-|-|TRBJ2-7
CASSQDHRALEQYF
TGCGCCAGCAGCCAAGATCATAGGGCTTTGGAGCAGTACTTC
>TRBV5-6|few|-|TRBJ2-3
CASSWAGTDTQYF
TGTGCCAGCAGCTGGGCTGGCACAGATACGCAGTATTTT
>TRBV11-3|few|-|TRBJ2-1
CASSPASRGPSSYNEQFF
TGTGCCAGCAGCCCCGCATCCAGGGGCCCAAGCTCCTACAATGAGCAGTTCTTC
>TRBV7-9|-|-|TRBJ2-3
CASSLATSGADTQYF
TGTGCCAGCAGCTTAGCAACATCCGGTGCAGATACGCAGTATTTT
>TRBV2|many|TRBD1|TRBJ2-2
CAIRDGDSTGELFF
TGTGCCATCAGGGACGGGGACAGCACCGGGGAGCTGTTTTTT
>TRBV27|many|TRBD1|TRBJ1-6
CASRWAGGNSPLHF
TGTGCCAGCAGGTGGGCAGGGGGCAACTCACCCCTCCACTTT
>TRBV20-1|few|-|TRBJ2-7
CSAIQPKAVDEQYF
TGCAGTGCCATTCAACCTAAGGCCGTAGACGAGCAGTACTTC
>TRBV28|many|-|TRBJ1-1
CASQGGAGNTEAFF
TGTGCCAGCCAGGGAGGGGCGGGGAACACTGAAGCTTTCTTT
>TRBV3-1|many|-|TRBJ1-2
CASSPHRTAMYGYTF
TGTGCCAGCAGCCCGCATCGGACAGCCATGTATGGCTACACCTTC
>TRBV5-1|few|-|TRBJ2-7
CASSSIRDEQYF
TGCGCCAGCAGCTCCATCAGGGACGAGCAGTACTTC
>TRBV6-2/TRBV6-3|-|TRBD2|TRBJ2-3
CASRRGGREDTQYF
TGTGCCAGCAGACGGGGGGGCCGAGAAGATACGCAGTATTTT
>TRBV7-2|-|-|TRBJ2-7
CASSRANELYF
TGTGCCAGCAGCCGCGCCAACGAGCTGTACTTC
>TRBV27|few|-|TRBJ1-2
CATLGGGEGGYTF
TGTGCCACCTTGGGAGGGGGAGAGGGTGGCTACACCTTC
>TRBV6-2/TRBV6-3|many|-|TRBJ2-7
CASSITSYEQYF
TGTGCCAGCAGTATTACCTCCTACGAGCAGTACTTC
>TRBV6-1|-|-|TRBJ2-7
CASSEPRTAKYEQYF
TGTGCCAGCAGTGAACCCCGGACAGCTAAATACGAGCAGTACTTC
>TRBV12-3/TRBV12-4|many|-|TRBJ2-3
CASSPSRIDTQYF
TGTGCCAGCAGCCCATCCCGGATCGATACGCAGTATTTT
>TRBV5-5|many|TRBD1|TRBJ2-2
CASRQDRGRSTGELFF
TGTGCCAGCAGGCAGGACAGGGGGCGTTCCACCGGGGAGCTGTTTTTT
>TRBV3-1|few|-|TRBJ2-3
CASSPLAGGQYF
TGTGCCAGCAGCCCCCTTGCCGGGGGGCAGTATTTT
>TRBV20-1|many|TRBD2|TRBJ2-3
CSARGLAGGYTQYF
TGCAGTGCTAGGGGACTAGCGGGGGGATATACGCAGTATTTT
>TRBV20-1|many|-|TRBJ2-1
CSASTDVRPQFF
TGCAGTGCTAGCACGGACGTCAGGCCCCAGTTCTTC